This entry features one T cell receptor (beta chain) sequence. The antigen it recognizes is unknown. The sample holds no much larger clone one base away, and base qualities are not on file. In light of the paper, this sample's treatment or condition label describes: roughly 19 received Ad26.COV2.S at low or high dose, single or two shots; a few received placebo; per-sample allocation not given. Repertoires of vaccine and placebo recipients were sequenced from samples collected on day 63 after the first injection. In Cohort 1b, more than 20 adults aged 18-55 years were enrolled at a single site in Boston, USA, between 29 July and 7 August 2020. Ad26.COV2.S was a replication-incompetent adenovirus type 26 vector expressing a prefusion-stabilized SARS-CoV-2 spike protein from the original Wuhan strain. This sample is part of a study of Ad26.COV2.S vaccination and SARS-CoV-2 variants (dated by TCRdb to the early 2020s). In the study overall: Vaccine-arm donors came from COV1001, a multicentre, randomized, double-blind, placebo-controlled phase I-IIa trial of Ad26.COV2.S in healthy adults. The specificity and breadth of SARS-CoV-2-reactive T cell receptors after Ad26.COV2.S vaccination were assessed by TCRbeta repertoire sequencing. Ad26.COV2.S was given intramuscularly at 5x10^10 or 1x10^11 viral particles, as a single shot or as two shots 56 days apart. Participants in the trial were split at random into five groups of five each, receiving low-dose or high-dose Ad26.COV2.S once or twice, or else placebo on both occasions. The TCR-sequenced set comprised about 32 samples: some 20 Ad26.COV2.S vaccine recipients, 5 placebo recipients and 8 SARS-CoV-2 convalescent individuals. Throughout the experiments and outcome assessment, investigators stayed blinded to trial group allocation.

Summary of the overall study and its limitations: Comparing responses between vaccine doses or regimens was not something the study was powered to do. Substantial breadth of spike-specific CD8+ and CD4+ T cell responses was reported after vaccination. Spike-specific TCR breadth was higher in Ad26.COV2.S recipients than in placebo recipients (P = 0.0014). Vaccine and placebo recipients had comparable non-spike TCR breadth, which fits with the vaccine containing only spike. It was noted by the authors that total T cell responses may have been underestimated by the TCR breadth and depth analyses.

The germline V gene encodes CDR1 LGHDT and CDR2 YNNKEL (reference sequence). Trimming accounts for 1 base at V and 7 bases at J, while the number of junction bases matched to no gene is 7. The CDR3 starts with the cysteine, ends with the phenylalanine, and has 16 residues. Only CDR3 DNA remains: 48 bases, in frame from the first base. The immunoSEQ Assay was used to sequence TCRbeta CDR3 regions. After extraction, genomic DNA underwent amplification by bias-controlled multiplex PCR, followed by high-throughput sequencing. The authors processed their data as follows. To quantify the absolute abundance of every unique TCRbeta CDR3 region, sequences were collapsed and filtered. T cell fraction was estimated by normalizing TCRbeta template counts to usable DNA, with usable DNA measured through amplification of reference genes found in all nucleated cells. Repertoire TCRs were annotated as SARS-CoV-2-specific by exact matching of V gene, CDR3 amino acid sequence and J gene to a known reactive TCR set. MIRA supplied the reference SARS-CoV-2 TCR set, which was filtered for enrichment in COVID-19-positive ImmuneCODE repertoires so that public or cross-reactive TCRs were removed. Using the MIRA antigens, annotated TCRs were further analysed by specific ORF or by position within an ORF. Depth was the summed frequency of annotated unique rearrangements, while breadth was defined as annotated unique rearrangements over total unique productive rearrangements. Group comparisons of TCR breadth used two-sided Wilcoxon rank-sum tests. TCRdb re-hosts the immuneACCESS table, in-frame sequences only. Its copies lack some clones; in the studies checked, an unresolved V gene accounts for under half of them, and the cause for the rest is not known. D and trimming come from the DNA, and the V and J calls and clone size come from that table. The sample yields 440,000 or so clones; 80% to 90% were counted once. 1.5% to 2% of the sample lies in the top ten.

Sequencing was performed on peripheral blood, taken in a trial of Ad26.COV2.S vaccine versus placebo. The TCR was taken from a person between 18 and 65 years old who received the Ad26.COV2.S COVID-19 vaccine or a placebo. The V and J segments used are TRBV3-1 (or the pseudogene TRBV3-2) and TRBJ2-1; TRBD1 matches 10 bases in the middle. The nucleotides are TGTGCCAGCAGCCAAGGGACAGGGGGTACGTGGAATGAGCAGTTCTTC. Translated, this is CASSQGTGGTWNEQFF.